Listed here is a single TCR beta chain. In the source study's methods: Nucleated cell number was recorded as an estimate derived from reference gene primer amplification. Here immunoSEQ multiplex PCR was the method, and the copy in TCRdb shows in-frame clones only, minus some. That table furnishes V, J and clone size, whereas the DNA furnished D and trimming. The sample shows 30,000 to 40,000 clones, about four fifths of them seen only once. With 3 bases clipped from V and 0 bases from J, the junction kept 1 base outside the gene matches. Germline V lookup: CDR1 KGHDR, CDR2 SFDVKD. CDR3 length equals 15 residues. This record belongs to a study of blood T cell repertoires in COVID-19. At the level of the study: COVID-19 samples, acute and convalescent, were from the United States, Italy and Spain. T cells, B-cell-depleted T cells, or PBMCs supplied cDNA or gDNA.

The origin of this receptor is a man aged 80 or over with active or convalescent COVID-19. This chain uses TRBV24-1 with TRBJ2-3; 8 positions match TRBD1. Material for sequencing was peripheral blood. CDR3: CATSDDRGSTDTQYF. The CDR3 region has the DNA TGTGCCACCAGTGATGACAGGGGAAGCACAGATACGCAGTATTTT.